This TCR beta chain was identified in a study of shared clonotypes between healthy human individuals. Across the whole study: Used for every donor were three CD4 naive, three CD4 memory, two CD8 naive and one CD8 memory plate. Overall study results and limits: The study generally estimated greater richness for naive than memory subsets. At large depth, rarefaction still showed sorted-subset sequencing to be incomplete.

Concerning this clone itself: Its target is unknown.

Produced via immunoSEQ multiplex PCR; TCRdb's table is partial and in-frame only. Of approximately 2,000,000 clones listed, less than 95% are singletons. The CDR3 is 16 residues long. V was pared by 2 bases and J by 10 bases, with 21 bases between. In germline, CDR1 is SNHLY, CDR2 FYNNEI. This chain connects TRBV2 to TRBJ2-1; D could derive from TRBD1 or TRBD2 (5 bases each). This sequence was found in a young man in good health. Some clones in this sample may be carry-over from other donors' samples. Sequenced: naive CD4+ T cells from PBMCs. The subset is: CD45RA+ positively selected. The CDR3 protein is CASSETASRIEGEQFF. CDR3 nucleotides: TGTGCCAGCAGTGAAACAGCTTCCCGAATAGAGGGGGAGCAGTTCTTC.